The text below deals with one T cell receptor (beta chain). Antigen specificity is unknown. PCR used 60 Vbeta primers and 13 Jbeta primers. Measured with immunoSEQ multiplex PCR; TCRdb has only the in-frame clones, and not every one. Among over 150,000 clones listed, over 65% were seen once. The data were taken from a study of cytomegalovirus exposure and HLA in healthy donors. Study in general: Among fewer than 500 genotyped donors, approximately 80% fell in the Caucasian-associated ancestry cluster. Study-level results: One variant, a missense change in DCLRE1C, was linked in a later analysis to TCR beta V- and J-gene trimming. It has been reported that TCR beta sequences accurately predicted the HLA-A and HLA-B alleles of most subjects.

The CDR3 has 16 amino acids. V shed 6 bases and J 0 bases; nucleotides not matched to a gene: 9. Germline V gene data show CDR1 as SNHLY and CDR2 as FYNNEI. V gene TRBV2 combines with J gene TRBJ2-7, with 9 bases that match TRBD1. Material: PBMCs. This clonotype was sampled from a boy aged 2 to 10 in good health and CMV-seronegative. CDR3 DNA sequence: TGTGCCAGCAGGGACAGGGGCTCGGCGAGCTCCTACGAGCAGTACTTC. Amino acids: CASRDRGSASSYEQYF.